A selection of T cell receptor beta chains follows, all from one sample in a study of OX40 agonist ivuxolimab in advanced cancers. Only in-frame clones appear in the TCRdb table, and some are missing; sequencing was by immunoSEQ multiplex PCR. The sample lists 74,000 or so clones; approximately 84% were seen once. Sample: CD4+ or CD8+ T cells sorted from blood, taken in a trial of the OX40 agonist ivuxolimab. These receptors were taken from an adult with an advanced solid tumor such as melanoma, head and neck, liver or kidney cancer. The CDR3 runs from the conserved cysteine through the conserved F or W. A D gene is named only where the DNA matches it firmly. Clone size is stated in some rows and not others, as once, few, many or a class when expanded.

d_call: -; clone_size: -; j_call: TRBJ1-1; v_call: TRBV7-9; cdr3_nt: TGTGCCAGCAGCTTCGGTGAATCGAACACTGAAGCTTTCTTT; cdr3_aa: CASSFGESNTEAFF
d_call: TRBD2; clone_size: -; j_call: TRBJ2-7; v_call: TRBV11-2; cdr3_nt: TGTGCCAGCAGATATACTAGCGGGAGTGGCTCCTACGAGCAGTACTTC; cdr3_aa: CASRYTSGSGSYEQYF
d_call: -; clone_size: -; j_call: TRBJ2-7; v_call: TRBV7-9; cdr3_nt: TGTGCCAGCAGCTTAGTAGGTAGCTACTACGAGCAGTACTTC; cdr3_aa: CASSLVGSYYEQYF
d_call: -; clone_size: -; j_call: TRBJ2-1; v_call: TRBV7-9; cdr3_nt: TGTGCCAGCAGCCGCTTGGCCAATGAGCAGTTCTTC; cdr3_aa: CASSRLANEQFF
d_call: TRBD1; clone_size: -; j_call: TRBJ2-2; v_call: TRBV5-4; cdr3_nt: TGTGCCAGCAGCCAAGCTGACAGGGGGCCCACCGGGGAGCTGTTTTTT; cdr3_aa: CASSQADRGPTGELFF
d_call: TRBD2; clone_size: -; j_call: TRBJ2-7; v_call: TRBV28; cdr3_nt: TGTGCCAGCAGGCTGACTAGCGGGGACTACGAGCAGTACTTC; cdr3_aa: CASRLTSGDYEQYF
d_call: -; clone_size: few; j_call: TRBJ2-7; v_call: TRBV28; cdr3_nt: TGTGCCAGCAGTCACCGGGACGGCCGCCTGTACTTC; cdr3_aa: CASSHRDGRLYF
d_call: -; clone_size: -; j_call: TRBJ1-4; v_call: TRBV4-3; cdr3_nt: TGCGCCAGCAGCCAGGTGCCGAGGGGCGAAAAACTGTTTTTT; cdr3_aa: CASSQVPRGEKLFF
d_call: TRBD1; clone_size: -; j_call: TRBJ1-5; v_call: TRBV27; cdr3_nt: TGTGCCAGCAGTAGACAGGGGCGCAATCAGCCCCAGCATTTT; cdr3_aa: CASSRQGRNQPQHF
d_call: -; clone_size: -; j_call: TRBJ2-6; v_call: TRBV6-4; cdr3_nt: TGTGCCAGCAGTGACTCAAGGGCCAACGTCCTGACTTTC; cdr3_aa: CASSDSRANVLTF
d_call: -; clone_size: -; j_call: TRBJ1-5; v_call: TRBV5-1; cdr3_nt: TGCGCCAGCAGCTTGGTTGGGGACAATCAGCCCCAGCATTTT; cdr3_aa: CASSLVGDNQPQHF
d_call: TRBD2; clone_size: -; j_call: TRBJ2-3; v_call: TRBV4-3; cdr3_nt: TGCGCCAGCAGCCAAGTGGGACTAGCGGGCACAGATACGCAGTATTTT; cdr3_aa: CASSQVGLAGTDTQYF
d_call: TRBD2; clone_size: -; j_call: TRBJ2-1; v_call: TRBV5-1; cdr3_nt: TGCGCCAGCACCTTTGGGCTAGCGGGCATCAATGAGCAGTTCTTC; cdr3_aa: CASTFGLAGINEQFF
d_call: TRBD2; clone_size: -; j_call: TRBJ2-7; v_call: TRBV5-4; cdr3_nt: TGTGCCAGCAGCCCTACTAGCGGGGGGAGCGAGCAGTACTTC; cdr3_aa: CASSPTSGGSEQYF
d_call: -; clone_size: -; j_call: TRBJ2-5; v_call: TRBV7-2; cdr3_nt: TGTGCCAGCAGCTTAGGGGCTAGCCGGGGGGAGACCCAGTACTTC; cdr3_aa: CASSLGASRGETQYF
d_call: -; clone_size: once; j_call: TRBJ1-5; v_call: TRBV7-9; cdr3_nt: TGTGCCAGCAGCAGAGAAAGCGGGAGGGACAGCAATCAGCCCCAGCATTTT; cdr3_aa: CASSRESGRDSNQPQHF
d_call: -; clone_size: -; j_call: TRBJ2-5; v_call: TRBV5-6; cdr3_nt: TGTGCCAGCAGCTTGCGGGAGAAAGAGACCCAGTACTTC; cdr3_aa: CASSLREKETQYF
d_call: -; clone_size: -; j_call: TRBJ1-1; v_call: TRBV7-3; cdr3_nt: TGTGCCAGCAGCCTCCAGGGGTTTGGCACTGAAGCTTTCTTT; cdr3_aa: CASSLQGFGTEAFF
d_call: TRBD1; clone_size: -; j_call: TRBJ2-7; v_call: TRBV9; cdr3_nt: TGTGCCAGCAGCGTAGCCGGACAGGGTGGAGAGCAGTACTTC; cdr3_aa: CASSVAGQGGEQYF
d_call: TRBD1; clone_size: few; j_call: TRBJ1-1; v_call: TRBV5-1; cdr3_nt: TGCGCCAGCAGCCCGGGACAGAGGAACACTGAAGCTTTCTTT; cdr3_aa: CASSPGQRNTEAFF
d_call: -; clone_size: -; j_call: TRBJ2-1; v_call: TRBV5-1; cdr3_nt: TGCGCCAGCAGCTTGGCCAGGGACAACAATGAGCAGTTCTTC; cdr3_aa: CASSLARDNNEQFF
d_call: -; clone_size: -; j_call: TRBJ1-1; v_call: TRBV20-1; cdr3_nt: TGCAGTGCTAGAGGGTGGGATGAAGCTTTCTTT; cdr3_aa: CSARGWDEAFF
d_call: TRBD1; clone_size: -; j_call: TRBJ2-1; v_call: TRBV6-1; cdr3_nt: TGTGCCAGCAGTGAACCGGGACAGGGGAAATCCTACAATGAGCAGTTCTTC; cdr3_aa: CASSEPGQGKSYNEQFF
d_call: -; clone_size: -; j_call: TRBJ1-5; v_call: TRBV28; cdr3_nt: TGTGCCAGCAAAGGACAGTCTCACGGCGGTCAGCCCCAGCATTTT; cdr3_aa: CASKGQSHGGQPQHF
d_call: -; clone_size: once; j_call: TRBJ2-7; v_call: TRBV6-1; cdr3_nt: TGTGCCAGCAGTGAATGGGAGGGGGCCCCCTACGAGCAGTACTTC; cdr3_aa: CASSEWEGAPYEQYF
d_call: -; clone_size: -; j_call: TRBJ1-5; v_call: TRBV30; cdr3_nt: TGTGCCTGGAGTGTAGACGATCAGCCCCAGCATTTT; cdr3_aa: CAWSVDDQPQHF
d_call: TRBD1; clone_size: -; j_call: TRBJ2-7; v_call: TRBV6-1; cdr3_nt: TGTGCCAGCAGTGAGTTTGGACAGGGTGTTCAGTACGAGCAGTACTTC; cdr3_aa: CASSEFGQGVQYEQYF
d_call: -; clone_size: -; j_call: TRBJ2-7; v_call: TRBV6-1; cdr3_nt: TGTGCCAGCACTTACAGGGAGGTCTACGAGCAGTACTTC; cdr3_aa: CASTYREVYEQYF
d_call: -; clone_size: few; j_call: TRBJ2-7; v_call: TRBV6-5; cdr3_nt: TGTGCCAGCAGTACCAGACGGTACGAGCAGTACTTC; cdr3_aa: CASSTRRYEQYF
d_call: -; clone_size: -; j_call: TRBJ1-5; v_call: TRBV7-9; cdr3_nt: TGTGCCAGCAGCTTAGCCGGTTATGGGGGGCCCCAGCATTTT; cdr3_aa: CASSLAGYGGPQHF
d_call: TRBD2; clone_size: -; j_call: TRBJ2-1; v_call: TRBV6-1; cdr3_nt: TGTGCCAGCAGTGCAGCGGGGGTCCATGAGCAGTTCTTC; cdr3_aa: CASSAAGVHEQFF
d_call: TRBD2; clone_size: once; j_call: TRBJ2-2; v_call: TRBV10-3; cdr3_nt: TGTGCCATCAGTGAGTCGCGGGGGGGCGGCACCGGGGAGCTGTTTTTT; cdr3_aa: CAISESRGGGTGELFF
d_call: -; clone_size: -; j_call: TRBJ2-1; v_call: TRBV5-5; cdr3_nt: TGTGCCAGCAGCCCGCGTGAGGGCAATGAGCAGTTCTTC; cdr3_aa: CASSPREGNEQFF
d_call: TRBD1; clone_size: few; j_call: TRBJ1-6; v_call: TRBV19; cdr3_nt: TGTGCCAGTAGTATCTTGGACAGGGGAAGTTCACCCCTCCACTTT; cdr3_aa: CASSILDRGSSPLHF
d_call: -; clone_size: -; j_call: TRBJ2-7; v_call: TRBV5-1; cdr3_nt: TGCGCCAGCAGAGAGGGTGTGGGAGCGGGCGAGCAGTACTTC; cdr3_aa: CASREGVGAGEQYF
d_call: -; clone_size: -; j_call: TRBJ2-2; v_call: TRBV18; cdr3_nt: TGTGCCAGCTCCCGGGCTAGGGAAACCGGGGAGCTGTTTTTT; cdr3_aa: CASSRARETGELFF
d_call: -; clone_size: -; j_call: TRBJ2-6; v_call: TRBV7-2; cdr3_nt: TGTGCCAGCAGCCCATACCAGGGAACTGGGGCCAACGTCCTGACTTTC; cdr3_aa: CASSPYQGTGANVLTF
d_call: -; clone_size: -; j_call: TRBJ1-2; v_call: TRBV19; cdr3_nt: TGTGCCAGTAGTACCAATCAAGTCCTTCATGGCTACACCTTC; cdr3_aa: CASSTNQVLHGYTF
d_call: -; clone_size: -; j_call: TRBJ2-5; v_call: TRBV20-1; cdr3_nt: TGCAGTGGCCAGAGAGAGACCCAGTACTTC; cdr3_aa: CSGQRETQYF
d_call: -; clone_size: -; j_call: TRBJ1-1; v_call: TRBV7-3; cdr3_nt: TGTGCCAGCAGCGAACAGGGCCCAAACACTGAAGCTTTCTTT; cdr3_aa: CASSEQGPNTEAFF
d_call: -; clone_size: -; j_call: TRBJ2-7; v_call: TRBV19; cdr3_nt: TGTGCCAGTAGTACCGGGACGATCTCCTACGAGCAGTACTTC; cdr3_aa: CASSTGTISYEQYF
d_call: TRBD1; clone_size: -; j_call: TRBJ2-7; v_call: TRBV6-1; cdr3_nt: TGTGCCAGCAGTGAACCCTCCAGGACAGGTACTTACGAGCAGTACTTC; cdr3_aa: CASSEPSRTGTYEQYF
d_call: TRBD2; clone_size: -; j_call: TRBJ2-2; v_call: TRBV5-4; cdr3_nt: TGTGCCAGCAGACTAGCGGGAGGGCTAGTCGGCACCGGGGAGCTGTTTTTT; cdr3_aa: CASRLAGGLVGTGELFF
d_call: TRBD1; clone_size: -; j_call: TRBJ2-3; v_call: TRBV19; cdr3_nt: TGTGCCAGTAAGGAAGGGGGCTACACAGATACGCAGTATTTT; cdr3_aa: CASKEGGYTDTQYF